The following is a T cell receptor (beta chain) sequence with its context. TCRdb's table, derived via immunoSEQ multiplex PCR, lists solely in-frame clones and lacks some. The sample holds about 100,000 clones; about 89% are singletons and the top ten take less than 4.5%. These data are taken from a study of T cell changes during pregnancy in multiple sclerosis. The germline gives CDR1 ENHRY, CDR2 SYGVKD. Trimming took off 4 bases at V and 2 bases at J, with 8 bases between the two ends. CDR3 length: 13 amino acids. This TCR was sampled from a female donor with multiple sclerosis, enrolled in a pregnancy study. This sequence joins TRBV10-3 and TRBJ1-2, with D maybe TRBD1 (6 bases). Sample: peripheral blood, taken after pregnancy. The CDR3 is CAISADRNYGYTF. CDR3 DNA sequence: TGTGCCATCAGTGCTGACAGGAACTATGGCTACACCTTC.